The following is a TCR beta chain sequence with its context. Which antigen it targets is not known. No base qualities exist here, and no much larger clone lies one base off it. At one collaborating source in Seattle, patients were enrolled during active infection and were followed longitudinally through the course of disease. Each collaborating institution followed its own protocols to collect whole blood in K2EDTA tubes. For TCRbeta analysis, collaborators shipped samples in one of three forms: frozen whole blood, isolated PBMCs, or DNA extracted from either of those sample types. Based on the germline V gene, the CDR1 and CDR2 sequences are SGDLS and YYNGEE. Taken from cysteine to phenylalanine, the CDR3 has 17 residues. This entry keeps only the CDR3 DNA: 51 bases, framed from base 1. The junction shows trimming of 2 bases on V and 3 bases on J, and the gene matches do not reach 12 bases of it.

The data were taken from a study of blood T cell repertoires in COVID-19 (dated by TCRdb to the early 2020s). Background for the entire study: The collaborator samples originated in the United States, Italy and Spain and spanned the acute and convalescent phases of COVID-19. Where available, HLA class I and class II types were taken from metadata supplied by the sample provider and were not determined by assay-based typing. Nearly every sample came with metadata listing a de-identified subject ID, COVID-19 status, age in years and sex. The dataset comprised deeply sampled blood TCRbeta repertoires from subjects exposed to, actively infected with, or recovered from COVID-19. Samples were obtained from the ongoing ImmuneRACE study (first 160 participants) and from 1,200 or so subjects provided by 6 global collaborators. The repertoires were released in a freely available public database intended as a resource for research on the immune response to SARS-CoV-2. The prospective study material was composed of cDNA or gDNA derived from T cells, B-cell-depleted T cells, or PBMCs.

The immunoSEQ Assay, a bias-controlled multiplex PCR, was used to amplify TCRbeta CDR3 regions from genomic DNA. The source study handled its data this way. The number of nucleated cells in each sample was estimated from the amplification of reference gene primers within the assay. To quantify the absolute abundance of each unique TCRbeta CDR3 rearrangement, sequence reads were collapsed and filtered. For each sample, productive Simpson clonality was calculated as the square root of Simpson's diversity index across productive rearrangements. Sourced from immuneACCESS, this table was stored by TCRdb with only in-frame sequences that have V and J called. A share of the clones is absent; for the studies checked, an unresolved V gene accounts for under half, and the remainder has no known explanation. Clonal size and the V and J genes are those of that table, whereas D and trimming came from the DNA. For this sample there are 250,000 to 350,000 clones; approximately 84% appear just once. Around 1.6% of the sample is held by the ten biggest clonotypes.

Results the study describes overall, beyond this receptor: How much clinical and demographic metadata was included differed by source and by participant, and the metadata was provided uncurated.

The clonotype originates from a human donor with COVID-19, enrolled during active disease. The donor label of this sample is uncertain. Sequencing was carried out using peripheral blood. This receptor chain uses TRBV9 and TRBJ2-3; a stretch of 7 junction bases matches TRBD2. The base sequence is TGTGCCAGCAGCGTGGGGGTAGCGGGCGGCATTACAGATACGCAGTATTTT. Translation gives CASSVGVAGGITDTQYF.